Sequencing of this T cell receptor (beta chain) was carried out in a study of T cell responses to AZD1222 COVID-19 vaccine. Germline V gene data show CDR1 as SEHNR and CDR2 as FQNEAQ (reference sequence). The CDR3 runs to 17 residues. Trimming removed 1 base at V and 1 base at J, with 13 bases between. Sequencing used immunoSEQ multiplex PCR; TCRdb keeps in-frame clones, though not all of them. The repertoire holds under 200,000 clones, with 85% to 95% as singletons. This specimen consisted of peripheral blood, obtained on day 0 of AZD1222 vaccination. The origin of this receptor is an adult in good health. The genes are TRBV7-9 and TRBJ1-4, with D perhaps matching TRBD1 (6 bases). The chain's CDR3 is CASSLGDTEVTNEKLFF. CDR3 bases: TGTGCCAGCAGCTTAGGGGACACAGAGGTAACTAATGAAAAACTGTTTTTT. The variable domain in full, with the rest retrieved from reference TRBV7-9 and TRBJ1-4, is DTGVSQNPRHKITKRGQNVTFRCDPISEHNRLYWYRQTLGQGPEFLTYFQNEAQLEKSRLLSDRFSAERPKGSFSTLEIQRTEQGDSAMYLCASSLGDTEVTNEKLFFGSGTQLSVL.